This record covers a single TCR beta chain. Generated by immunoSEQ multiplex PCR, the TCRdb table keeps only in-frame clones and is missing some. Among roughly 260,000 clones listed, 87% were seen once. The data are from a study of blood T cell repertoires in COVID-19. Germline values: CDR1 MNHEY, CDR2 SVGAGI. V was clipped by 4 bases and J by 5 bases, with 14 bases between them. The length of the CDR3 is 14 residues. The sample was peripheral blood. The gene calls are TRBV6-5 and TRBJ2-5, with D tentatively TRBD2 (5 bases). The clonotype was recovered from a woman aged 50 to 60 who had recovered from COVID-19. The CDR3 loop reads CASSLGLDRETQYF. CDR3 sequence (DNA): TGTGCCAGCAGTTTAGGACTCGACCGTGAGACCCAGTACTTC.